Sequencing of this TCR beta chain was carried out in a study of T cell responses to AZD1222 COVID-19 vaccine (dated by TCRdb to about 2021). Looking at the study overall: TCR sequencing was performed for roughly 250 trial participants, of whom about 200 were given two doses of AZD1222 and around 25 were given two doses of MenACWY control vaccine. Trial participants were enrolled into age subgroups of 18-55, 56-69 and 70-plus years, which contained about 150, 27 and 61 TCR-sequenced participants, respectively. Broad study findings and their caveats: Only a handful of AZD1222 recipients were SARS-CoV-2 seropositive at baseline, limiting conclusions about previously exposed vaccinees. The 56-69-year group was small, and its depth increase did not reach significance, likely because of low power. Because no day 14 peak-response samples were available, the repertoires could be characterized only after the peak T cell response. Participants were mostly white British, with more females than males. The authors suggested clonal diversity may have been underestimated. Epitopes outside the regions mutated in the B.1.351 and B.1.1.7 variants were reportedly recognized by nearly half of the unique spike-specific TCRs. Vaccine-associated CD4 TCRs spanned the whole spike protein, with dominant responses in regions 160-218 and 743-854. After two AZD1222 doses, spike-specific TCR breadth and depth were significantly higher than at day 0 and than in MenACWY recipients.

Note on this clone: This receptor's antigen is unknown. Per-base qualities were not stored, and no clone one base away is much larger.

From a lookup of the germline V gene, CDR1 and CDR2 are SGHNT and YENEEA. The CDR3 holds 15 amino acids from the cysteine to the phenylalanine. The entry retains the CDR3 DNA only, 45 bases that are in frame from base 1. Ends trimmed: V by 5 bases, J by 3 bases; bases unmatched to a gene: 7. The CDR3 regions of human TCRbeta chains were subjected to immunosequencing. The original pipeline was this. Repertoire TCRs were matched against a reference library of SARS-CoV-2-specific TCRs generated with the MIRA antigen-specificity platform. Breadth was defined as the fraction of unique TCRs that were SARS-CoV-2-associated, and depth was defined as the fraction of total T cells that were SARS-CoV-2-associated. Using the MIRA data, every spike-specific TCR was mapped to the spike region that the TCR reacted to and assigned to either a CD4 or a CD8 class. Log10-transformed breadth and depth values were compared by one-way ANOVA with Sidak's multiple comparisons tests. Not all clones reach the TCRdb copy of this immuneACCESS table, which keeps in-frame sequences only. Checked studies attribute under half of the gap to unresolved V genes and leave the rest unexplained. The DNA was the basis for D and trimming; V, J and clone size are from that table. The sample table lists about 140,000 clones, 88% of them with a count of one. The top ten hold 5.4% of the sample.

The intended sense of this specimen's time point label: about 28 days (+/-7) after the second vaccine dose. Sample treatment or condition, as interpreted from the label and publication: meningococcal conjugate vaccine given as trial control. The vaccinee samples were drawn from two UK trials, COV001 and COV002, one of which was a single-blind randomized controlled phase 2/3 trial testing AZD1222 (ChAdOx1 nCoV-19) in healthy adults. For TCRbeta chain sequencing, PBMC samples from trial participants were taken at day 0 and at day 28 after the second dose. The receptor was derived from an adult who received the MenACWY meningococcal vaccine as a control. The sequenced sample was peripheral blood, obtained 28 days after the second dose of the MenACWY control vaccine. Here the chain combines TRBV11-3 and TRBJ2-3, and 8 junction bases match TRBD2. The nucleotide sequence reads as follows: TGTGCCAGCAGCGTTCCGGGGGGGGTGACAGATACGCAGTATTTT. The encoded protein is CASSVPGGVTDTQYF.